These T cell receptor beta chains were read from a single sample in a study of long-term antiretroviral therapy in people with HIV. Clones were read by immunoSEQ multiplex PCR, and TCRdb kept only the in-frame ones, dropping some. The sample contains 35,000 to 40,000 clones, 82% of which appear only once. The input for sequencing was unsorted PBMCs, taken 0.3 years after starting antiretroviral therapy. Source of these receptors: a young man with HIV. Each CDR3 is given with its conserved first and last residue. D genes are given only for firm matches. Clone size is given for some rows only: seen once, a few or many times, or a class if the clone is expanded.

V	size	D	J	DNA	CDR3
TRBV5-4	few	-	TRBJ2-7	TGTGCCAGCAGCTCGGGACCCGAGCAGTACTTC	CASSSGPEQYF
TRBV30	-	-	TRBJ1-1	TGTGCCTGGGCAGGGGCGGTCACTGAAGCTTTCTTT	CAWAGAVTEAFF
TRBV27	-	TRBD1	TRBJ1-5	TGTGCCAGCAGTCTGGACAGGGGCCTCCAGCCCCAGCATTTT	CASSLDRGLQPQHF
TRBV2	-	TRBD1	TRBJ1-1	TGTGCCAGCAGTGCGGACAGGCAAACTGAAGCTTTCTTT	CASSADRQTEAFF
TRBV7-8	-	TRBD2	TRBJ2-1	TGTGCCAGCAGCCCAAGCGGGGGGACTCTAATTAATGAGCAGTTCTTC	CASSPSGGTLINEQFF
TRBV18	-	-	TRBJ2-1	TGTGCCAGCTCACCACCTGGGGGATCCTACAATGAGCAGTTCTTC	CASSPPGGSYNEQFF
TRBV27	-	-	TRBJ1-5	TGTGCCAGCAGTTCAGTGGGTTATGGCCAGCCCCAGCATTTT	CASSSVGYGQPQHF
TRBV18	-	TRBD1	TRBJ2-7	TGTGCCAGCTCACCCCGGGACAGGGAATTGAAGCAGTACTTC	CASSPRDRELKQYF
TRBV19	once	TRBD1	TRBJ1-2	TGTGCCAGTAGTATAGATAGGGGACAGACGGGCGCTGGCTACACCTTC	CASSIDRGQTGAGYTF
TRBV5-4	-	-	TRBJ1-1	TGTGCCAGCAGCCCACAGGGCAGGAACACTGAAGCTTTCTTT	CASSPQGRNTEAFF
TRBV27	-	-	TRBJ1-1	TGTGCCAGCAGCTACGGCCGGGGTGGGAACACTGAAGCTTTCTTT	CASSYGRGGNTEAFF
TRBV15	-	TRBD2	TRBJ2-2	TGTGCCACCAGCGGGTATCTAGCGGGAGGAAACACCGGGGAGCTGTTTTTT	CATSGYLAGGNTGELFF
TRBV7-8	-	-	TRBJ2-7	TGTGCCAGCAGCTTAGCGGACTATTCTTCCTACGAGCAGTACTTC	CASSLADYSSYEQYF